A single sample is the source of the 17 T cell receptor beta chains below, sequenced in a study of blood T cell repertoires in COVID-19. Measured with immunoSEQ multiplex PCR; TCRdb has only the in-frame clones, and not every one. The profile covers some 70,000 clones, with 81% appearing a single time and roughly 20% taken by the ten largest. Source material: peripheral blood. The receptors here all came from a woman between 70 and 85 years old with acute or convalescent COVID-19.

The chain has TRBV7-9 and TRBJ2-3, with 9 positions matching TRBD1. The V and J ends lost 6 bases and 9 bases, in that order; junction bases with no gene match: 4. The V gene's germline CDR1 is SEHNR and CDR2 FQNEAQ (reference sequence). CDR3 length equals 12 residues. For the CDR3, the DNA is TGTGCCAGCAGATGGGACAGGGACACGCAGTATTTT. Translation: CASRWDRDTQYF.

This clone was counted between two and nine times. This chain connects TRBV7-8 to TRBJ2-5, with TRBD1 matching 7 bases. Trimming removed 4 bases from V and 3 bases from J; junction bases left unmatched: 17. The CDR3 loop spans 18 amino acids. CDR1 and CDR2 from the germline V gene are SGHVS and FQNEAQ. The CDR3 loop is CASSWPRRFYRGEETQYF. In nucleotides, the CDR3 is TGTGCCAGCAGCTGGCCCCGGCGATTCTACAGGGGCGAAGAGACCCAGTACTTC. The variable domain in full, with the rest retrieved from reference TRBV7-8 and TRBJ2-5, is GAGVSQSPRYKVAKRGQDVALRCDPISGHVSLFWYQQALGQGPEFLTYFQNEAQLDKSGLPSDRFFAERPEGSVSTLKIQRTQQEDSAVYLCASSWPRRFYRGEETQYFGPGTRLLVL.

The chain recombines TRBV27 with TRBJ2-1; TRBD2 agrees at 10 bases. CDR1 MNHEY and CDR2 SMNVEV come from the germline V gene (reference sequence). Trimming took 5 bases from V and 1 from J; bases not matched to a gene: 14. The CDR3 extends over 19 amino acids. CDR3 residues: CASSTNRLAGDPSYNEQFF. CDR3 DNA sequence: TGTGCCAGCAGTACAAACAGGCTAGCGGGAGATCCATCCTACAATGAGCAGTTCTTC.

The CDR3 sequence: CASLGIRGVGGYTF. The CDR3 nucleotides are TGTGCCAGCCTAGGCATCAGGGGAGTAGGTGGCTACACCTTC. This sequence joins TRBV2 and TRBJ1-2, with a tentative D call TRBD1 (6 bases). V shed 8 bases and J shed 7 bases, with 20 bases lying between them. This CDR3 is 14 amino acids long. The V gene's germline CDR1 is SNHLY and CDR2 FYNNEI.

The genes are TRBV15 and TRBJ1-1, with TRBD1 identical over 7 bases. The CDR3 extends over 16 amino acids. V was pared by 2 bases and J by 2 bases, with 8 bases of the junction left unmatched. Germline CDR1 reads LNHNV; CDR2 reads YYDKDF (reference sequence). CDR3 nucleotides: TGTGCCACCAGCAGACAGAGGACAGGTACAAACACTGAAGCTTTCTTT. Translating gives CATSRQRTGTNTEAFF.

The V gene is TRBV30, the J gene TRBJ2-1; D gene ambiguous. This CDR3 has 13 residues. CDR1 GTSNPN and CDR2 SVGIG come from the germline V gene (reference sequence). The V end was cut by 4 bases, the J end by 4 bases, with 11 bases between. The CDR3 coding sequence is TGTGCCTGGAATCGCGGAATGTACAATGAGCAGTTCTTC. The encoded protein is CAWNRGMYNEQFF.

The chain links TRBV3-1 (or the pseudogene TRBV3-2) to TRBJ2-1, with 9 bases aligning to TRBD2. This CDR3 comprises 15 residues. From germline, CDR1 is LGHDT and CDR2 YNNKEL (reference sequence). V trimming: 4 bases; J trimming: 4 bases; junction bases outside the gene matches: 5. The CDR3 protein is CASSLGLARYNEQFF. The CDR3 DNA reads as TGTGCCAGCAGCCTTGGACTAGCGAGGTACAATGAGCAGTTCTTC.

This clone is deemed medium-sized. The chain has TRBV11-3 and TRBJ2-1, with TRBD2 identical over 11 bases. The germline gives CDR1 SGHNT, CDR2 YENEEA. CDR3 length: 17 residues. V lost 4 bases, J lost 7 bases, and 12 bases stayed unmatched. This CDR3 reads CASSSELAGDLLNEQFF. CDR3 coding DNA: TGTGCCAGCAGCTCCGAACTAGCGGGAGATCTCTTGAATGAGCAGTTCTTC.

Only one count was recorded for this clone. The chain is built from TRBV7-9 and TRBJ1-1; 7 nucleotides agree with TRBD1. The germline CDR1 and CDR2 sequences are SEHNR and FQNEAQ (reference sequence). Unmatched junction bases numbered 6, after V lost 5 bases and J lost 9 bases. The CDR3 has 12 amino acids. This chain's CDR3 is CASSPTGRKAFF. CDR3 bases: TGTGCCAGCAGCCCGACAGGGAGGAAAGCTTTCTTT.

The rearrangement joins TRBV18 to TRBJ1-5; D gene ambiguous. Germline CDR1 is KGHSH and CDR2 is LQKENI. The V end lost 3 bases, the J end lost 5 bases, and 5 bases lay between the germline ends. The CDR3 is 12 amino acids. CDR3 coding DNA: TGTGCCAGCTCACCCTCCGATCAGCCCCAGCATTTT. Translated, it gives CASSPSDQPQHF.

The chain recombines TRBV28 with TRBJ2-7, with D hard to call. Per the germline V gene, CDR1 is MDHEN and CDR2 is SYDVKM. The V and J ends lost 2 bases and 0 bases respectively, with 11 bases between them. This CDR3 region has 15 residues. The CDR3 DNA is TGTGCCAGCAGTTTAATAAGAAGGAGCTCCTACGAGCAGTACTTC. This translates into CASSLIRRSSYEQYF.

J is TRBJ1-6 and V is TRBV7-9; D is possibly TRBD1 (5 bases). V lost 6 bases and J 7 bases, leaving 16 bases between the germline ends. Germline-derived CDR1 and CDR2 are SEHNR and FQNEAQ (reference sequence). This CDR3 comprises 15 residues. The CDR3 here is CASSSAAGPNSPLHF. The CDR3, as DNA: TGTGCCAGCAGTTCCGCGGCAGGGCCCAATTCACCCCTCCACTTT.

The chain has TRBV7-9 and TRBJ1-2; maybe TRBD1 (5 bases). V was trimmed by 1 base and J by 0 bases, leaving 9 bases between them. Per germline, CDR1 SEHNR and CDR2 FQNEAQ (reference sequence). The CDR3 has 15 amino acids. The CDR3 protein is CASSLETTANYGYTF. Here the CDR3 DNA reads TGTGCCAGCAGCTTAGAGACGACAGCTAACTATGGCTACACCTTC.

The CDR3 region is CASSRFAEAFF. CDR3 sequence (DNA): TGTGCCAGCAGTCGTTTCGCTGAAGCTTTCTTT. V and J are TRBV5-6 and TRBJ1-1, with D unresolved. The CDR3 spans 11 residues. V was clipped by 5 bases and J by 6 bases, with 8 bases between them. Germline V gives CDR1 SGHDT, CDR2 YYEEEE.

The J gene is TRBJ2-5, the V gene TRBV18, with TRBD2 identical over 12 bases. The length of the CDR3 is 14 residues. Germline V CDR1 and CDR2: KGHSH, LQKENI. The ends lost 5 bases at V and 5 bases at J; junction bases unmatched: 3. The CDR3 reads CASSRTSGIETQYF. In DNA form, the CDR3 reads TGTGCCAGCTCAAGGACTAGCGGGATTGAGACCCAGTACTTC.

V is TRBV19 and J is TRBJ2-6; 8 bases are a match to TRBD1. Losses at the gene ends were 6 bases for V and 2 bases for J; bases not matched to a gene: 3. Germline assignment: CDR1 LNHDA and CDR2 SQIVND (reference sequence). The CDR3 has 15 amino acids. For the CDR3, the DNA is TGTGCCAGTAGGAAACAGGGGGCTGGGGCCAACGTCCTGACTTTC. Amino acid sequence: CASRKQGAGANVLTF. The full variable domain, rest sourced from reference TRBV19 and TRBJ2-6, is DGGITQSPKYLFRKEGQNVTLSCEQNLNHDAMYWYRQDPGQGLRLIYYSQIVNDFQKGDIAEGYSVSREKKESFPLTVTSAQKNPTAFYLCASRKQGAGANVLTFGAGSRLTVL.

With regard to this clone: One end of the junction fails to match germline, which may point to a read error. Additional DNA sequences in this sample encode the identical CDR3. For the CDR3, the DNA is TGTGCCAGCAGCCACGGACAGGGACGGCTCTACGAGCAGTACTTC. Protein product: CASSHGQGRLYEQYF. V is TRBV5-1 and J is TRBJ2-7, with 8 bases that match TRBD1. CDR1 and CDR2 from the germline V gene are SGHRS and YFSETQ. This CDR3 comprises 15 residues.